These 28 T cell receptor beta chains came from one sample sequenced in a study of CD8+ T cells in alopecia areata. Following extraction, RNA underwent reverse transcription to cDNA, which served as the sequencing template. Only in-frame clones appear in the TCRdb table, and some are missing; sequencing was by immunoSEQ multiplex PCR. The sample holds fewer than 250,000 clones, roughly two fifths seen once. Treatment described: oral pan-JAK inhibitor, 5-10 mg twice daily. This material consisted of CD4+ T cells sorted from blood, taken between weeks 30 and 35, from a patient treated with tofacitinib. Every receptor here comes from a human donor with alopecia areata.

Here the CDR3 DNA reads TGTGCCAGCAGTTACTCGCAGGGACGGGATAACTATGGCTACACCTTC. Translating it yields CASSYSQGRDNYGYTF. V is TRBV6-5 and J is TRBJ1-2, with a tentative D call TRBD1 (5 bases). Germline V CDR1 and CDR2: MNHEY, SVGAGI. The V end lost 0 bases, the J end lost 1 base, and 12 bases lay between the germline ends. This CDR3 is built from 16 residues.

The chain is built from TRBV7-8 and TRBJ1-2; D call uncertain. The CDR3 is 15 residues long. V was clipped by 4 bases and J by 8 bases, with 20 bases between them. Per the germline V gene, CDR1 is SGHVS and CDR2 is FQNEAQ. The CDR3 DNA follows: TGTGCCAGCAGCTATCCCCAGTCCAGGCTTTACGGCTACACCTTC. It specifies CASSYPQSRLYGYTF.

J is TRBJ2-1 and V is TRBV7-9; the match to TRBD2 covers 10 bases. The junction had 13 bases not matched to a gene; V was cut back by 2 bases and J by 9 bases. This CDR3 has 17 amino acids. Germline V lookup: CDR1 SEHNR, CDR2 FQNEAQ (reference sequence). CDR3 DNA sequence: TGTGCCAGCAGCTTATCCGGGCTAGCGGGAGCTGAGGGTGAGCAGTTCTTC. It translates to CASSLSGLAGAEGEQFF.

This clone showed up just a few times. V usage is TRBV7-2 and J usage is TRBJ2-5; either TRBD1 or TRBD2 may fit D (5 bases each). CDR1 is SGHTA and CDR2 is FQGNSA in the germline V gene. V was clipped by 4 bases and J by 5 bases, with 14 bases between them. CDR3 length: 14 amino acids. The CDR3 is CASSSPWGRETQYF. The DNA for the CDR3 is TGTGCCAGCAGCTCTCCCTGGGGACGGGAGACCCAGTACTTC.

A few counts support this clone. The rearrangement joins TRBV10-3 to TRBJ2-5; unclear D gene. The germline CDR1 and CDR2 sequences are ENHRY and SYGVKD. CDR3 length: 12 amino acids. V shed 4 bases and J shed 2 bases, with 5 bases lying between them. This chain's CDR3 is CAISGSQETQYF. In DNA form, the CDR3 reads TGTGCCATCAGTGGGAGTCAAGAGACCCAGTACTTC.

The J gene is TRBJ2-7, the V gene TRBV27; perhaps TRBD1 as D (6 bases). Looked up from germline, CDR1 is MNHEY and CDR2 is SMNVEV (reference sequence). The CDR3 loop spans 14 amino acids. V lost 2 bases and J 4 bases, leaving 12 bases between the germline ends. The CDR3 is CASSLRGTQYEQYF. Here the CDR3 DNA reads TGTGCCAGCAGTTTAAGGGGGACACAATACGAGCAGTACTTC.

V is TRBV11-2 and J is TRBJ2-3; TRBD2 agrees at 8 bases. This CDR3 is built from 15 residues. V gave up 8 bases and J gave up 9 bases; unmatched junction bases: 16. Germline V gene sequence: CDR1 SGHAT, CDR2 FQNNGV. DNA of the CDR3: TGTGCCAGCGCCCCCAGGCCAGCGGGGGTAGAGACGCAGTATTTT. This translates into CASAPRPAGVETQYF.

V usage is TRBV21-1 and J usage is TRBJ2-7. TRBV21-1 is deemed a pseudogene. CDR3 length: 10 amino acids. CDR3 loop: CASSSYEQYF. CDR3 in DNA: TGTGCCAGCAGCAGCTACGAGCAGTACTTC.

This clone has at least ten counts. This specimen includes other DNA sequences encoding the same CDR3. The V gene is TRBV7-9, the J gene TRBJ2-7, with 9 bases matching TRBD1. The CDR3 is 14 amino acids. V shed 5 bases, J shed 5 bases, and the junction held 7 bases outside the gene matches. Per the germline V gene, CDR1 is SEHNR and CDR2 is FQNEAQ (reference sequence). The CDR3 spells CASSPGQGIDEQYF. The CDR3 DNA is TGTGCCAGCAGCCCCGGACAGGGGATCGACGAGCAGTACTTC.

V usage is TRBV10-2 and J usage is TRBJ1-5; D is perhaps TRBD1 (5 bases). The CDR3 consists of 16 residues. Germline loops: CDR1 WSHSY, CDR2 SAAADI. V dropped 2 bases and J dropped 2 bases, with 13 bases sitting between them. CDR3 in DNA: TGCGCCAGCAGTGAGCTAGAGACAGTACGCAATCAGCCCCAGCATTTT. Its translation is CASSELETVRNQPQHF.

This clone was found a few times. This rearrangement joins TRBV20-1 to TRBJ1-1; D remains unclear. The V end lost 1 base, the J end lost 6 bases, and 6 bases lay between the germline ends. The CDR3 loop spans 11 amino acids. Germline V CDR1 and CDR2: DFQATT, SNEGSKA (reference sequence). The CDR3: CSARGQSEAFF. For the CDR3, the DNA is TGCAGTGCTAGAGGGCAGTCTGAAGCTTTCTTT.

This clone occurred a few times. The chain has TRBV7-6 and TRBJ2-5; 7 nucleotides match TRBD2. J lost 4 bases, V lost 5 bases, and 7 bases had no gene match. The CDR3 covers 14 residues. Germline lookup yields CDR1 SGHVS and CDR2 FNYEAQ. CDR3: CASSPSGEGETQYF. The CDR3 bases are TGTGCCAGCAGCCCTTCGGGGGAGGGAGAGACCCAGTACTTC.

This clone showed up just a few times. V is TRBV9 and J is TRBJ1-5; 7 bases align to TRBD1. CDR1 SGDLS and CDR2 YYNGEE come from the germline V gene. V lost 3 bases and J lost 0; bases outside the gene matches: 9. The CDR3 is made up of 17 amino acids. Written as DNA, the CDR3 is TGTGCCAGCAGCGCCTGGGACAGCTCAAATAGCAATCAGCCCCAGCATTTT. Residues: CASSAWDSSNSNQPQHF.

The J gene is TRBJ2-7, the V gene TRBV14, with 12 bases identical to TRBD1. In germline, CDR1 is SGHDN, CDR2 FVKESK. J lost 1 base, V lost 3 bases, and 4 bases had no gene match. This CDR3 contains 16 residues. The CDR3 here is CASSHGTGGFSYEQYF. Here the CDR3 DNA reads TGTGCCAGCAGCCACGGGACAGGGGGCTTTTCCTACGAGCAGTACTTC. The full variable domain, in which reference TRBV14 and TRBJ2-7 provide the parts outside the CDR3, is EAGVTQFPSHSVIEKGQTVTLRCDPISGHDNLYWYRRVMGKEIKFLLHFVKESKQDESGMPNNRFLAERTGGTYSTLKVQPAELEDSGVYFCASSHGTGGFSYEQYFGPGTRLTVT.

This clone showed up many times. This chain links TRBV30 with TRBJ1-1; 7 bases align to TRBD1. V shed 1 base, J shed 5 bases, and the junction held 4 bases outside the gene matches. The germline CDR1 and CDR2 sequences are GTSNPN and SVGIG (reference sequence). The CDR3 extends over 13 amino acids. The CDR3 DNA reads as TGTGCCTGGAGTGCCACAGGGGCGACTGAAGCTTTCTTT. Translated: CAWSATGATEAFF.

This clone showed up just a few times. This CDR3 reads CASSLIADNEQFF. The CDR3 DNA reads TGTGCCAGCAGCCTCATAGCGGACAATGAGCAGTTCTTC. V gene TRBV4-2 combines with J gene TRBJ2-1; a weak D match, TRBD2 (6 bases). This CDR3 has 13 amino acids. V was shortened by 4 bases and J by 5 bases, with 9 bases between the two germline ends. Per germline, CDR1 LGHNA and CDR2 YNFKEQ.

The CDR3 here is CASSERDSPTEAFF. Here the CDR3 DNA reads TGCGCCAGCAGCGAACGGGACTCCCCCACTGAAGCTTTCTTT. The J gene is TRBJ1-1, the V gene TRBV5-1, with TRBD1 as a possible D gene (5 bases). CDR1 SGHRS and CDR2 YFSETQ come from the germline V gene. V was clipped by 4 bases and J by 4 bases, with 14 bases between them. The CDR3 extends over 14 amino acids.

This clone has more than one count but fewer than ten. The chain links TRBV5-6 to TRBJ1-5; no definite D call. The CDR3 is 13 residues long. Germline CDR1 is SGHDT and CDR2 is YYEEEE. V lost 0 bases to trimming and J lost 0 bases, with 1 base between them. The CDR3 sequence is CASSLDSNQPQHF. The CDR3 nucleotides read TGTGCCAGCAGCTTGGATAGCAATCAGCCCCAGCATTTT.

The chain carries TRBV27 and TRBJ1-2; 8 bases fit TRBD1. The CDR3 extends over 13 amino acids. With 6 bases clipped from V and 8 bases from J, the junction kept 8 bases outside the gene matches. Germline lookup yields CDR1 MNHEY and CDR2 SMNVEV (reference sequence). The CDR3 DNA reads as TGTGCCAGCAGATCCGACAGGGGTTCGGGCTACACCTTC. This gives the protein CASRSDRGSGYTF.

The chain employs TRBV2 and TRBJ1-5; no clear D. CDR1 is SNHLY, CDR2 FYNNEI, per germline. V was trimmed by 1 base and J by 3 bases, leaving 7 bases between them. This CDR3 comprises 14 residues. The chain's CDR3 is CASSEGHNNQPQHF. The CDR3 region has the DNA TGTGCCAGCAGTGAAGGACATAACAATCAGCCCCAGCATTTT.

Only a few counts were recorded for this clone. The V and J genes are TRBV19 and TRBJ2-7; D tentatively reads TRBD1 or TRBD2 (5 bases each). Germline lookup yields CDR1 LNHDA and CDR2 SQIVND (reference sequence). The CDR3 totals 16 residues. V was clipped by 5 bases and J by 2 bases, with 19 bases between them. This CDR3 is CASSWGTNQPPYEQYF. The CDR3 DNA sequence: TGTGCCAGTAGTTGGGGGACCAACCAACCTCCCTACGAGCAGTACTTC.

The genes are TRBV2 and TRBJ2-1, with no clear D. V lost 2 bases and J lost 9, with 14 bases in between. The CDR3 is 14 amino acids. Germline V lookup: CDR1 SNHLY, CDR2 FYNNEI. The CDR3 sequence is CASSEKFSYLEQFF. The CDR3 nucleotides read TGTGCCAGCAGTGAAAAGTTCTCCTACCTTGAGCAGTTCTTC.

The J gene is TRBJ1-2, the V gene TRBV2; D is possibly TRBD1 (5 bases). V dropped 6 bases and J dropped 5 bases, with 16 bases sitting between them. The CDR3 has 14 amino acids. Germline lookup yields CDR1 SNHLY and CDR2 FYNNEI. The CDR3 region is CASRVQGPGYGYTF. CDR3 coding DNA: TGTGCCAGCAGGGTTCAGGGTCCTGGGTATGGCTACACCTTC.

This clone came up a few times. The V gene is TRBV29-1, the J gene TRBJ1-4, with D possibly being TRBD1 (6 bases). The germline V gene has CDR1 SQVTM and CDR2 ANQGSEA. The V end lost 4 bases, the J end lost 8 bases, and 23 bases lay between the germline ends. This CDR3 is built from 16 residues. The CDR3, as DNA: TGCAGCGTTGGGCTTGAGAGGGAACAGGGCGACGAAAAACTGTTTTTT. Translating gives CSVGLEREQGDEKLFF.

The sample holds one count of this clone. The rearrangement joins TRBV4-1 to TRBJ1-4, with TRBD1 matching 8 bases. The germline V gene has CDR1 MGHRA and CDR2 YSYEKL. V shed 4 bases and J 3 bases; nucleotides not matched to a gene: 7. This CDR3 comprises 16 residues. The CDR3 is CASSRPRDRPNEKLFF. The CDR3 coding sequence is TGCGCCAGCAGCCGGCCCCGGGACAGGCCTAATGAAAAACTGTTTTTT.

CDR3 amino acids: CASSLVGGSSSYEQYF. In DNA, the CDR3 is TGCGCCAGCAGCTTGGTAGGGGGCTCAAGCTCCTACGAGCAGTACTTC. The chain employs TRBV5-1 and TRBJ2-7, with TRBD1 identical over 7 bases. Germline values: CDR1 SGHRS, CDR2 YFSETQ. CDR3 size: 16 residues. V lost 0 bases, J lost 0 bases, and 6 bases stayed unmatched. Drawing the rest from reference TRBV5-1 and TRBJ2-7, the complete variable domain is KAGVTQTPRYLIKTRGQQVTLSCSPISGHRSVSWYQQTPGQGLQFLFEYFSETQRNKGNFPGRFSGRQFSNSRSEMNVSTLELGDSALYLCASSLVGGSSSYEQYFGPGTRLTVT.

In its sample, this clone was seen a few times. The V call is TRBV29-1, the J call TRBJ1-4, with TRBD1 identical over 7 bases. This CDR3 region has 12 residues. Unmatched junction bases numbered 0, after V lost 4 bases and J lost 4 bases. Germline CDR1 is SQVTM and CDR2 is ANQGSEA. CDR3 residues: CSVGQGNEKLFF. Written as DNA, the CDR3 is TGCAGCGTTGGACAGGGTAATGAAAAACTGTTTTTT.

This clone has only a few counts. The gene calls are TRBV7-9 and TRBJ1-1; D is ambiguous. The CDR3 totals 15 residues. Germline assignment: CDR1 SEHNR and CDR2 FQNEAQ (reference sequence). V was pared by 5 bases and J by 2 bases, with 15 bases between. In DNA, the CDR3 is TGTGCCAGCAGCCCCCAGACGGGAGTAAACACTGAAGCTTTCTTT. It translates to CASSPQTGVNTEAFF.